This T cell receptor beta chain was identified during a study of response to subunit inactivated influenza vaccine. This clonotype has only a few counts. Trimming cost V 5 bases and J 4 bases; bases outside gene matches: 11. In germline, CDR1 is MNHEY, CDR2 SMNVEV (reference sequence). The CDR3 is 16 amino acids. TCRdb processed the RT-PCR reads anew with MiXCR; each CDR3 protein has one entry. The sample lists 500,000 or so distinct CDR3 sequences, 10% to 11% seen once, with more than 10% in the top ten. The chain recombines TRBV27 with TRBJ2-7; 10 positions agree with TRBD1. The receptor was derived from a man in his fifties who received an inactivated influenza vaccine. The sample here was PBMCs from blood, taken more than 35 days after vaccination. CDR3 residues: CASSRYGTGVQYEQYF. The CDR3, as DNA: TGTGCCAGCAGTCGATACGGGACAGGGGTTCAGTACGAGCAGTACTTC.